This record covers a single T cell receptor (beta chain). Its antigen is not identified. The source of the sample is a study of multiple sclerosis patients with progressive multifocal leukoencephalopathy. In germline, CDR1 is LNHDA, CDR2 SQIVND (reference sequence). Trimming shortened V by 3 bases and J by 4 bases, and 15 bases separated the two germline ends. There are 15 residues in the CDR3. Study-level results: Most PML patients had lower entropy, suggesting less diverse TRB repertoires. Whether JC virus or general immunocompromise explains the findings remained unclear.

The assay was run at survey level. The table came from immunoSEQ multiplex PCR; TCRdb's copy has only in-frame clones and leaves some out. Among fewer than 40,000 clones, around 92% were seen once, and the ten largest hold around 2.1%. Noted time point: before natalizumab initiation. Before the first natalizumab infusion, T0 blood samples were taken. Sequenced input: PBMCs. This chain connects TRBV19 to TRBJ1-2, with D possibly TRBD1 on 5 matching bases. This clonotype was obtained from a young man with multiple sclerosis. CDR3 sequence: CASSISGQAFYGYTF. For the CDR3, the DNA is TGTGCCAGTAGTATTTCGGGGCAGGCGTTCTATGGCTACACCTTC.